Sequencing of this T cell receptor (beta chain) was carried out in a study of shared clonotypes between healthy human individuals. Overall study: Three plates were used per donor for CD4 naive, three for CD4 memory, two for CD8 naive and one for CD8 memory. General observations from the study: Richness estimates generally favored naive over memory subsets. Against clonotypes common to all four donors, non-shared ones had lower generation probabilities.

Deep-level running was used for the assay. Profiling relied on immunoSEQ multiplex PCR, and the TCRdb table lists in-frame clones only, not all of them. The data hold some 2 million clones, with about 95% observed a single time. Concerning this clone itself: Its specificity is unknown. The junction departs from germline at one end; a sequencing error may be responsible.

It was CD45RO-negative cells, positively selected for CCR7, that made up naive CD8 cells, with terminally differentiated effector memory CD45RA+ cells excluded. Germline lookup yields CDR1 SSHAT and CDR2 FNYEAQ (reference sequence). The CDR3 extends over 15 amino acids. This clonotype originated in a man aged 18 to 30 in good health. Sequencing was performed on naive CD8+ T cells sorted from blood. The chain recombines TRBV7-7 with TRBJ2-3; 7 bases fit TRBD2. CDR3 DNA sequence: TGTGCTAGCAGCTTAGAGCCCGGGGGGACAGATACGCAGTATTTT. This gives the protein CASSLEPGGTDTQYF.